This TCR beta chain was retrieved from a study of blood T cell repertoires in COVID-19. Study-level information: PBMCs, B-cell-depleted T cells, or T cells were the source of the cDNA or gDNA that made up the material.

Germline CDR1 is SGHTA and CDR2 is FQGNSA. This CDR3 comprises 14 residues. Trimming took 1 base from V and 11 from J, leaving 17 bases between them. Source study methods: Using reference gene primer amplification, nucleated cell counts were estimated. Profiling relied on immunoSEQ multiplex PCR, and the TCRdb table lists in-frame clones only, not all of them. That table supplies the V and J calls and clone size; D and trimming were determined from the DNA. The table lists about 200,000 clones, under 90% of them singletons, with 3.5% to 4.5% in the top ten. In assigning cohorts, the study relied on participant-reported clinical history. This clone was picked up one time.

The sequence was obtained from a woman in her twenties or thirties with acute COVID-19. The sample comprised PBMCs or T cells enriched from blood (not recorded which). The rearrangement uses TRBV7-2 and TRBJ1-1; D is ambiguous. The chain's CDR3 is CASSLGGAAAPAFF. CDR3 bases: TGTGCCAGCAGCTTAGGAGGAGCGGCGGCCCCGGCTTTCTTT.